The TCR beta chain described here comes from a study of blood T cell repertoires in COVID-19. The wider study: T cells, B-cell-depleted T cells, or PBMCs provided the cDNA or gDNA that served as material.

The CDR3 covers 14 residues. Germline values: CDR1 SNHLY, CDR2 FYNNEI. Trimming pared 5 bases from V and 4 bases from J, leaving 9 bases between. Libraries were prepared by immunoSEQ multiplex PCR; TCRdb keeps only in-frame clonotypes and omits some of them. The data show 400,000 or so clones, with around 89% seen just once and about 1.4% held by the top ten. The chain links TRBV2 to TRBJ2-6, with D possibly being TRBD2 (5 bases). The sequenced sample was peripheral blood. This TCR came from a woman in her thirties or forties with COVID-19, enrolled during active disease. The CDR3 protein is CASSRDLGANVLTF. The CDR3 DNA sequence: TGTGCCAGCAGTCGGGATCTCGGGGCCAACGTCCTGACTTTC. The variable domain in full, with the rest retrieved from reference TRBV2 and TRBJ2-6, is EPEVTQTPSHQVTQMGQEVILRCVPISNHLYFYWYRQILGQKVEFLVSFYNNEISEKSEIFDDQFSVERPDGSNFTLKIRSTKLEDSAMYFCASSRDLGANVLTFGAGSRLTVL.